This entry lists 10 T cell receptor beta chains sequenced from one sample in a study of blood T cells in healthy people across ages. A second roughly 7 to 12 cycle PCR used barcoded and J-beta primers. TCRdb independently ran MiXCR on the 5' RACE reads; one entry per CDR3 protein. The sample consists of some 1.7 million distinct CDR3 sequences, 28% of them appearing once. The sample was blood. These receptor sequences come from a woman in her twenties or thirties in good health.

Note on this clonotype: The junction and the germline gene differ at one end; a read error may be behind it. The chain is built from TRBV7-9 and TRBJ2-5, with 10 nucleotides matching TRBD2. Germline V CDR1 and CDR2: SEHNR, FQNEAQ (reference sequence). The CDR3 runs to 15 residues. Here the CDR3 DNA reads TGTACCAGCAGCGCGGAGCGGGGGGGTTGGATTACCCAGTACTTC. This gives the protein CTSSAERGGWITQYF.

The CDR3 nucleotides are TGCAGTGCCAACATTGGTACGGGGAGCACTGAAGCTTTCTTT. Its protein product is CSANIGTGSTEAFF. The genes are TRBV20-1 and TRBJ1-1; no clear D. Deletions cut 6 bases from V and 4 bases from J, with 18 bases between. Germline V gene data show CDR1 as DFQATT and CDR2 as SNEGSKA (reference sequence). This CDR3 is 14 amino acids long.

For this clonotype: Its ends do not fully match the called genes, so a read error is possible. This chain links TRBV5-1 with TRBJ1-1; no firm D call. This CDR3 has 14 amino acids. The germline gives CDR1 SGHRS, CDR2 YFSETQ. CDR3 coding DNA: TGCTCCAGCAGCTTTGGGCCTGGAAGCACTGAAGCTTTCTTT. Amino acid sequence: CSSSFGPGSTEAFF.

This clonotype was counted ten times or more. The genes are TRBV7-9 and TRBJ2-5; no clear D gene. The germline V gene has CDR1 SEHNR and CDR2 FQNEAQ (reference sequence). V was cut by 6 bases and J by 5 bases, with 10 bases left in between. The CDR3 runs to 12 residues. CDR3 amino acids: CASSIHGETQYF. CDR3 bases: TGTGCCAGCAGTATTCACGGGGAGACCCAGTACTTC.

This sequence joins TRBV18 and TRBJ2-1; weak D call: TRBD1 (5 bases). Germline assignment: CDR1 KGHSH and CDR2 LQKENI. This CDR3 is built from 14 residues. The germline V and J ends were trimmed by 3 bases and 5 bases, with 11 bases remaining between them. CDR3 residues: CASSPWGRDNEQFF. The CDR3 DNA follows: TGTGCCAGCTCACCGTGGGGCAGAGACAATGAGCAGTTCTTC.

V gene TRBV27 combines with J gene TRBJ2-3, with 8 bases identical to TRBD2. CDR1 MNHEY and CDR2 SMNVEV come from the germline V gene (reference sequence). The CDR3 contains 14 residues. V shed 5 bases and J 4 bases; nucleotides not matched to a gene: 5. The CDR3 protein is CASSPRREADTQYF. CDR3 nucleotides: TGTGCCAGCAGTCCCCGGCGGGAGGCAGATACGCAGTATTTT.

This clonotype was recorded only once. This may stem from a read error, because a much larger clone lies one nucleotide away. V and J are TRBV7-9 and TRBJ2-7, with 9 bases fitting TRBD1. The CDR3 totals 15 residues. Germline CDR1 reads SEHNR; CDR2 reads FQNEAQ (reference sequence). The CDR3 nucleotides read TGTGCCAGCGGCTTAGACGGACAGGGGATTAACGAGCAGTACTTC. Its translation is CASGLDGQGINEQYF.

This clonotype was counted between two and nine times. The gene calls are TRBV28 and TRBJ2-1; D possibly uses TRBD1 or TRBD2 (5 bases each). Germline-derived CDR1 and CDR2 are MDHEN and SYDVKM. Trimming stripped 3 bases from V and 9 bases from J, with 15 bases between. The CDR3 spans 14 residues. For the CDR3, the DNA is TGTGCCAGCAGTTTTGTTGGGACGCCAGTTGAGCAGTTCTTC. Translation gives CASSFVGTPVEQFF.

V and J are TRBV20-1 and TRBJ2-7; the match to TRBD1 covers 7 bases. The V gene's germline CDR1 is DFQATT and CDR2 SNEGSKA (reference sequence). The CDR3 runs to 14 residues. V was clipped by 0 bases and J by 4 bases; unmatched bases: 6. The CDR3 sequence is CSARDRDSSYEQYF. CDR3 DNA: TGCAGTGCTAGAGATCGGGACAGTTCATACGAGCAGTACTTC.

This clonotype turned up a few times. The chain has TRBV29-1 and TRBJ1-2; 7 bases agree with TRBD1. CDR1 SQVTM and CDR2 ANQGSEA come from the germline V gene. V shed 4 bases, J shed 2 bases, and the junction held 7 bases outside the gene matches. The CDR3 is made up of 14 amino acids. The CDR3 DNA is TGCAGCGTTGTTGGACAGGCCGTCAACTATGGCTACACCTTC. Translation: CSVVGQAVNYGYTF. Using reference TRBV29-1 and TRBJ1-2 for the parts outside the CDR3, the full variable domain is SAVISQKPSRDICQRGTSLTIQCQVDSQVTMMFWYRQQPGQSLTLIATANQGSEATYESGFVIDKFPISRPNLTFSTLTVSNMSPEDSSIYLCSVVGQAVNYGYTFGSGTRLTVV.